This TCR beta chain was retrieved from a study of OX40 agonist ivuxolimab in advanced cancers. The study in broad terms: The costimulatory receptor OX40 (CD134) was targeted by ivuxolimab, a fully human IgG2 agonistic monoclonal antibody. Intravenous ivuxolimab was administered to patients every 2 weeks at six dose levels: 0.01, 0.1, 0.3, 1.5, 3 and 10 mg/kg. Of the roughly 51 dose-escalation patients, hepatocellular carcinoma was present in approximately 20, melanoma in approximately 15, renal cell carcinoma in 9 and head and neck cancer in 9. In the dose-escalation cohort, 70% to 85% of patients were male, and the mean age was roughly 60 years with a range of roughly 20 to 79. Patients were allowed to have had prior anti-PD-1, anti-PD-L1 or anti-CTLA-4 therapy, and more than 35% of the dose-escalation patients had been treated with checkpoint inhibitors. Partial responses occurred in three dose-escalation patients, of whom one had hepatocellular carcinoma and two had cutaneous melanoma. Peripheral TCRbeta sequencing aimed to test whether ivuxolimab altered TCR sequence diversity and caused clonal T-cell expansion. The paper covers the monotherapy dose-escalation part of the phase I ivuxolimab trial, which included N of about 50 patients. Findings and caveats that apply to the study as a whole: After ivuxolimab, expanded clones were on average more numerous among CD8+ T cells than among CD4+ T cells. Low levels of normalized T-cell clonal expansion were also seen in some patients who did not respond. In partial responders in the 0.1-3.0 mg/kg groups, normalized peripheral clonal expansion was found to be among the lowest, especially among CD8+ T cells. The antigen specificity of the peripheral T cells that underwent clonal expansion was not determined. Clonal expansion of both CD4+ and CD8+ blood T cells was observed from baseline to week 6 at doses 0.1 to 3.0 mg/kg.

The trial excluded patients who had a history of autoimmune disease or who were on systemic immunosuppression. Peripheral blood for TCR sequencing was drawn from every dose cohort at baseline, at cycle 4 day 1 and at cycle 7 day 1. The samples were drawn from a first-in-human, open-label, multicenter phase I dose-escalation trial of ivuxolimab. Adults with locally advanced or metastatic melanoma, renal cell, hepatocellular, or head and neck squamous cell carcinoma were enrolled in the trial. Before TCR sequencing, CD4+ T cells and CD8+ T cells were sorted from peripheral blood as separate populations. With respect to this clone: Its antigen is not yet known. No base qualities exist here, and no much larger clone lies one base off it.

To sequence the TCRbeta CDR3 region, genomic DNA was isolated from the sorted cells. The immunoSEQ Assay was used for sequencing of TCRbeta CDR3 regions. TCRdb's version of the immuneACCESS table is confined to in-frame rearrangements and falls short of the full clone set. An unresolved V gene accounts for under half of the shortfall where checked; the remainder is of unknown origin. This sample holds some 100,000 clones; around four fifths were observed only once. In total, the top ten clones hold around 1.1% of the sample. This material consisted of CD4+ or CD8+ T cells sorted from blood, taken in a trial of the OX40 agonist ivuxolimab. This receptor was obtained from an adult with an advanced solid tumor such as melanoma, head and neck, liver or kidney cancer.

The CDR3 protein is CASSPFRGGLETQYF. DNA sequence: TGTGCCAGCAGCCCATTCCGGGGGGGCCTAGAGACCCAGTACTTC. Recombination linked TRBV9 to TRBJ2-5, with 8 bases aligning to TRBD2. For CDR1 and CDR2, the germline V gene lists SGDLS and YYNGEE. Measured from the cysteine to the phenylalanine, the CDR3 is 15 residues long. Of all the DNA, just the CDR3 is kept, 45 bases in frame from base 1. V and J are trimmed by 4 bases and 4 bases, and the gene matches miss 9 bases of the junction.